The sample holds a few counts of the clone carrying this T cell receptor (beta chain). These data come from a study of blood T cell repertoires in COVID-19. Overall study: Acute and convalescent COVID-19 specimens originated in the United States, Italy and Spain.

Using immunoSEQ multiplex PCR, the repertoire was profiled, and TCRdb retains in-frame clones only, with some absent. The top ten clones hold 30% to 40% of a sample with fewer than 40,000 clones, 80% of them seen once. This CDR3 spans 14 amino acids. Losses at the gene ends were 9 bases for V and 4 bases for J; bases not matched to a gene: 11. CDR1 MRHNA and CDR2 SNTAGT come from the germline V gene. V usage is TRBV6-4 and J usage is TRBJ1-1, with 7 bases fitting TRBD1. Sequenced material: peripheral blood. This sequence originates from a man older than 75 with active or convalescent COVID-19. CDR3 loop: CASASEGGSTEAFF. CDR3 bases: TGTGCCAGTGCCTCTGAAGGGGGCTCCACTGAAGCTTTCTTT.